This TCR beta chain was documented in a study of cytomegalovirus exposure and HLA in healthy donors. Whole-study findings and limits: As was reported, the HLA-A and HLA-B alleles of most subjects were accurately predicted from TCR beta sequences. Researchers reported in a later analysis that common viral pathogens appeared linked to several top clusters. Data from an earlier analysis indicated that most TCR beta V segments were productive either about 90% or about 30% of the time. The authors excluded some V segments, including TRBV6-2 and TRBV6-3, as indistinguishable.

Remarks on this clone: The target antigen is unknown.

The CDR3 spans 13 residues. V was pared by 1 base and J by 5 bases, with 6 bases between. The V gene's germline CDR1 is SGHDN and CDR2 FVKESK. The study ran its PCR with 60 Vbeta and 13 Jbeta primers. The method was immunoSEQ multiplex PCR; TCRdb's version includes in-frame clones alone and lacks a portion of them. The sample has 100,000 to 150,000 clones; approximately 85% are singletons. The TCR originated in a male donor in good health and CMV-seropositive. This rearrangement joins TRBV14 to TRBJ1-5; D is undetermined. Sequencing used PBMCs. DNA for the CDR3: TGTGCCAGCAGCCAAGGGGAGTATCAGCCCCAGCATTTT. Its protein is CASSQGEYQPQHF.